This T cell receptor beta chain was documented in a study of T cells after yellow fever vaccination. Germline V gives CDR1 SGHAT, CDR2 FQNNGV. There are 13 residues in the CDR3. V lost 0 bases, J lost 13 bases, and 10 bases lay in between. TCRdb called the 5' RACE reads again in MiXCR, with one record for every CDR3 protein. The table records 200,000 to 250,000 distinct CDR3 sequences, 3% to 4% of them present only once. This sequence was found in a man aged 18-30 years who received the YFV17D yellow fever vaccine. Sequenced material: CD4+ T cells sorted from PBMCs, taken 10 days after the yellow fever booster vaccination. The chain is built from TRBV11-2 and TRBJ1-6; a weak D match, TRBD1 (5 bases). Here the CDR3 DNA reads TGTGCCAGCAGCTTAGATCCCGGGACGCCCCTCCACTTT. Its protein product is CASSLDPGTPLHF.